This record looks at one TCR beta chain sequence and its context. Its antigen is as yet unknown. 13 Jbeta primers and 60 Vbeta primers were used for the PCR. TCRdb's copy holds only in-frame clones and misses some; the assay was immunoSEQ multiplex PCR. The data show some 130,000 clones, around 83% seen once. The sample belongs to a study of cytomegalovirus exposure and HLA in healthy donors. Study-level results: Accurate predictions that matched the HLA-A and HLA-B alleles of most subjects were reportedly made from TCR beta sequences. Presence/absence analyses treated sequencing depth as roughly uniform across donors. Analysis was performed later, and it showed HLA-associated TCR beta chains to be more clonally expanded than equally common others.

At the time of sampling, donors were nominally healthy, though unrecorded immune exposures were likely. The V segment lost 2 bases and the J segment 5 bases; nucleotides outside the gene matches: 8. Germline lookup yields CDR1 MNHEY and CDR2 SVGAGI. The CDR3 runs to 16 residues. Specimen: PBMCs. The chain couples TRBV6-5 to TRBJ2-2, with 7 bases lining up with TRBD1. The TCR sequence derives from a man aged 45-60 years in good health and CMV-seronegative. The CDR3 is CASSYEVTGRTGELFF. Here the CDR3 DNA reads TGTGCCAGCAGTTACGAAGTGACAGGGCGAACCGGGGAGCTGTTTTTT.